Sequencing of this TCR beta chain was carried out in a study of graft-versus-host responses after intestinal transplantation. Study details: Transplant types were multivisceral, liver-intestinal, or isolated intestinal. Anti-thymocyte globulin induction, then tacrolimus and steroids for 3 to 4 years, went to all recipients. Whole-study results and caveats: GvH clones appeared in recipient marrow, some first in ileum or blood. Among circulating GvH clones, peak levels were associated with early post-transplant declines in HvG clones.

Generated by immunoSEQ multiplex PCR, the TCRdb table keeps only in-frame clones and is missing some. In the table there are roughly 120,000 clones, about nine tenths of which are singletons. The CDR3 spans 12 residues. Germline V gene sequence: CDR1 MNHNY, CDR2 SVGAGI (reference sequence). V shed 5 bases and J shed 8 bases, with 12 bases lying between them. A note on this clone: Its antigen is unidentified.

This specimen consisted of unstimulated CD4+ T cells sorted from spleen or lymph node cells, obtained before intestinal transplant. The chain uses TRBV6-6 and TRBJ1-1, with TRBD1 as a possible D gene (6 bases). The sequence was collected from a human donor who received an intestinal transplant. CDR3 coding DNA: TGTGCCAGCAGTACCAGGACAGTCGAAGCTTTCTTT. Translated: CASSTRTVEAFF.